One and the same sample provided the 30 T cell receptor beta chains below, sequenced in a study of CD4 T cells in relation to SARS-CoV-2 and coronaviruses. Sequenced by immunoSEQ multiplex PCR; TCRdb stores in-frame clones only, minus some. Seen here are over 25,000 clones, about 80% observed once, and the top ten hold 14% to 15%. Before the COVID-19 pandemic, during about 2011-2019, CD4+ T cells were taken from unexposed donors. Isolation of CD4+ T cells took place after about 10 days in culture. Which antigens these TCRs recognize remains unknown. The sequenced sample consisted of CD4+ T cells from PBMCs, cultured in vitro. Receptors were obtained from a human donor in good health.

This chain links TRBV7-9 with TRBJ1-1; D unclear. With 3 bases removed from V and 3 bases from J, the gap between germline ends came to 8 bases. CDR1 is SEHNR, CDR2 FQNEAQ, per germline (reference sequence). This CDR3 contains 13 residues. The CDR3 DNA reads TGTGCCAGCAGCTTCGTCCGGGACACTGAAGCTTTCTTT. Residues: CASSFVRDTEAFF.

This clone was counted between two and nine times. The chain has TRBV7-9 and TRBJ2-1; D is possibly TRBD1 or TRBD2 (5 bases each). Germline V CDR1 and CDR2: SEHNR, FQNEAQ (reference sequence). This CDR3 spans 17 amino acids. Trimming removed 0 bases at V and 7 bases at J, with 19 bases between. This CDR3 reads CASSLAFGAPHVNEQFF. In DNA form, the CDR3 reads TGTGCCAGCAGCTTAGCGTTCGGGGCGCCCCATGTAAATGAGCAGTTCTTC.

The chain combines TRBV2 with TRBJ1-5; a possible D gene is TRBD1 (5 bases). Germline assignment: CDR1 SNHLY and CDR2 FYNNEI. The CDR3 has 15 amino acids. V lost 2 bases to trimming and J lost 1 base, with 9 bases between them. CDR3 residues: CASSEMGESNQPQHF. In nucleotides, the CDR3 is TGTGCCAGCAGTGAAATGGGGGAGAGCAATCAGCCCCAGCATTTT.

The chain is built from TRBV6-6 and TRBJ2-7; 8 nucleotides line up with TRBD2. Germline-derived CDR1 and CDR2 are MNHNY and SVGAGI (reference sequence). The CDR3 contains 14 residues. The ends lost 2 bases at V and 7 bases at J; junction bases unmatched: 7. The CDR3 DNA is TGTGCCAGCAGTTACAGCGGGAGAGGGGAAGAGCAGTACTTC. Translated: CASSYSGRGEEQYF.

CDR3 sequence reads: CASSQASGGDEQYF. CDR3 in DNA: TGTGCCAGCAGCCAAGCAAGCGGGGGGGATGAGCAGTACTTC. The chain couples TRBV3-1 (or the pseudogene TRBV3-2) to TRBJ2-7, with TRBD2 matching over 10 bases. CDR1 LGHDT and CDR2 YNNKEL come from the germline V gene (reference sequence). J was trimmed by 7 bases and V by 1 base; bases with no gene match: 4. The CDR3 extends over 14 amino acids.

V usage is TRBV20-1 and J usage is TRBJ1-1, with D hard to call. Germline-derived CDR1 and CDR2 are DFQATT and SNEGSKA (reference sequence). Trimming took off 6 bases at V and 3 bases at J, with 8 bases between the two ends. CDR3 length: 11 residues. CDR3 sequence: CSATVYTEAFF. CDR3 coding DNA: TGCAGTGCAACAGTGTACACTGAAGCTTTCTTT.

This chain connects TRBV30 to TRBJ1-5; 7 bases agree with TRBD1. This CDR3 comprises 18 residues. J lost 0 bases, V lost 3 bases, and 14 bases had no gene match. The germline CDR1 and CDR2 sequences are GTSNPN and SVGIG (reference sequence). The DNA of the CDR3 is TGTGCCTGGAGCAAGAGACAGGGCGGATTTGGTAGCAATCAGCCCCAGCATTTT. It specifies CAWSKRQGGFGSNQPQHF.

The J gene is TRBJ1-1, the V gene TRBV11-3; a possible D gene is TRBD1 (6 bases). Germline V gene lookup returns CDR1 SGHNT and CDR2 YENEEA. The CDR3 consists of 14 residues. The V end lost 5 bases, the J end lost 1 base, and 11 bases lay between the germline ends. CDR3 sequence (DNA): TGTGCCAGCAGCACCGGGACACAGAACACTGAAGCTTTCTTT. This encodes CASSTGTQNTEAFF.

This clone was counted only a few times. V gene TRBV5-1 combines with J gene TRBJ2-1; D perhaps matches TRBD2 (5 bases). The CDR3 loop spans 15 amino acids. V was pared by 1 base and J by 6 bases, with 14 bases between. CDR1 and CDR2 from the germline V gene are SGHRS and YFSETQ. CDR3 coding DNA: TGCGCCAGCAGCTTGCTACAGCTTGGGAGCAATGAGCAGTTCTTC. This encodes CASSLLQLGSNEQFF.

The chain carries TRBV4-2 and TRBJ2-2; 11 bases agree with TRBD2. This CDR3 spans 19 amino acids. V lost 1 base and J lost 2; bases outside the gene matches: 9. Germline loops: CDR1 LGHNA, CDR2 YNFKEQ. The CDR3 protein is CASSQGGLAGGTNTGELFF. In DNA form, the CDR3 reads TGTGCCAGCAGCCAAGGGGGCCTAGCGGGAGGAACAAACACCGGGGAGCTGTTTTTT.

V gene TRBV4-1 combines with J gene TRBJ2-1, with 13 bases fitting TRBD2. Germline CDR1 MGHRA, CDR2 YSYEKL. The junction had 13 bases not matched to a gene; V was cut back by 4 bases and J by 10 bases. The CDR3 is 17 residues long. CDR3 sequence (DNA): TGCGCCAGCAGCCTCATTCAAAGGACTAGCGGGGGCGGAGAGCAGTTCTTC. The encoded protein is CASSLIQRTSGGGEQFF.

V and J are TRBV7-2 and TRBJ2-1, with D possibly TRBD2 on 6 matching bases. V was shortened by 4 bases and J by 0 bases, with 10 bases between the two germline ends. The V gene's germline CDR1 is SGHTA and CDR2 FQGNSA. The CDR3 runs 15 residues. The CDR3 DNA sequence: TGTGCCAGCAGCTCTAATAGCGGCTCCTACAATGAGCAGTTCTTC. This translates into CASSSNSGSYNEQFF.

Only one count was recorded for this clone. Here the CDR3 reads CASSSLGGTYEQYF. CDR3 bases: TGTGCCAGTAGCTCGCTAGGAGGTACTTACGAGCAGTACTTC. This chain links TRBV19 with TRBJ2-7; TRBD2 is a possible D gene (5 bases). The CDR3 has 14 residues. The V gene lost 6 bases and the J gene lost 4 bases, with 16 bases spanning the gap. Germline V gene data show CDR1 as LNHDA and CDR2 as SQIVND (reference sequence).

This rearrangement joins TRBV3-1 (or the pseudogene TRBV3-2) to TRBJ2-7, with D maybe TRBD1 (5 bases). Trimming cost V 2 bases and J 5 bases, with 16 bases left between them. The CDR3 covers 15 residues. Germline V CDR1 and CDR2: LGHDT, YNNKEL (reference sequence). The CDR3 DNA follows: TGTGCCAGCAGCCAAAACCCCAGGGCTTTCGACGAGCAGTACTTC. Its protein product is CASSQNPRAFDEQYF.

V usage is TRBV18 and J usage is TRBJ1-3; the D gene is possibly TRBD1 (6 bases). The germline V gene encodes CDR1 KGHSH and CDR2 LQKENI. The V end was cut by 2 bases, the J end by 6 bases, with 11 bases between. The length of the CDR3 is 14 residues. CDR3 protein: CASSPSTGTNTIYF. CDR3 DNA sequence: TGTGCCAGCTCACCATCAACAGGGACAAACACCATATATTTT.

Comment on this clone: A junction boundary mismatches the germline segment, possibly from a read error. The CDR3 DNA is TGTGCTAGCAGCCCGACTAGCGGAAACACCGGGGAGCTGTTTTTT. Translating gives CASSPTSGNTGELFF. The V and J genes are TRBV7-7 and TRBJ2-2, with 9 bases that match TRBD2. Germline V CDR1 and CDR2: SSHAT, FNYEAQ (reference sequence). The CDR3 is 15 residues long.

This clone was picked up a small number of times. The chain has TRBV13 and TRBJ2-2, with D hard to call. Per the germline V gene, CDR1 is PRHDT and CDR2 is FYEKMQ (reference sequence). The V end was cut by 2 bases, the J end by 2 bases, with 0 bases between. CDR3 length: 12 amino acids. CDR3 sequence reads: CASSLNTGELFF. The CDR3 DNA follows: TGTGCCAGCAGCTTAAACACCGGGGAGCTGTTTTTT. The full variable domain, completed using reference TRBV13 and TRBJ2-2, is AAGVIQSPRHLIKEKRETATLKCYPIPRHDTVYWYQQGPGQDPQFLISFYEKMQSDKGSIPDRFSAQQFSDYHSELNMSSLELGDSALYFCASSLNTGELFFGEGSRLTVL.

The chain joins TRBV3-1 (or the pseudogene TRBV3-2) to TRBJ2-2; D gene ambiguous. The V gene's germline CDR1 is LGHDT and CDR2 YNNKEL (reference sequence). This CDR3 has 14 residues. Trimming stripped 0 bases from V and 10 bases from J, with 12 bases between. CDR3 loop: CASSQDRRTVELFF. CDR3 coding DNA: TGTGCCAGCAGCCAAGATAGGAGAACGGTGGAGCTGTTTTTT.

V usage is TRBV19 and J usage is TRBJ2-6, with 13 bases lining up with TRBD2. This CDR3 region has 17 residues. Germline V gives CDR1 LNHDA, CDR2 SQIVND (reference sequence). After removal of 7 bases from V and 0 bases from J, the junction contained 3 bases not matched to a gene. The DNA of the CDR3 is TGTGCCAGTACGGGACTAGCGGGAACCTCTGGGGCCAACGTCCTGACTTTC. Protein product: CASTGLAGTSGANVLTF.

J is TRBJ2-5 and V is TRBV2; 10 bases are shared with TRBD1. This CDR3 contains 15 residues. V trimming: 6 bases; J trimming: 4 bases; junction bases outside the gene matches: 8. Germline V gives CDR1 SNHLY, CDR2 FYNNEI. The DNA for the CDR3 is TGTGCCAGCAGGCAGGAGGGACAGGGGTTAGAGACCCAGTACTTC. Amino acids: CASRQEGQGLETQYF. Full variable domain (outside the CDR3, taken from reference TRBV2 and TRBJ2-5): EPEVTQTPSHQVTQMGQEVILRCVPISNHLYFYWYRQILGQKVEFLVSFYNNEISEKSEIFDDQFSVERPDGSNFTLKIRSTKLEDSAMYFCASRQEGQGLETQYFGPGTRLLVL.

This clone appeared a few times. The V gene is TRBV7-9, the J gene TRBJ2-7, with no clear D. Trimming left V 5 bases short and J 6 bases short, with 29 bases between. Germline assignment: CDR1 SEHNR and CDR2 FQNEAQ (reference sequence). CDR3 size: 18 residues. The CDR3 sequence: CASSLTYPPGPHPFEQYF. The CDR3 DNA follows: TGTGCCAGCAGCCTTACCTACCCACCGGGCCCCCATCCCTTCGAGCAGTACTTC.

J is TRBJ1-1 and V is TRBV3-1 (or the pseudogene TRBV3-2); D is uncertain. Trimming stripped 4 bases from V and 2 bases from J, with 11 bases between. The germline V gene has CDR1 LGHDT and CDR2 YNNKEL (reference sequence). The CDR3 runs to 14 residues. The CDR3 bases are TGTGCCAGCAGCCGACGGGATTTTAACACTGAAGCTTTCTTT. It encodes CASSRRDFNTEAFF.

The chain carries TRBV3-1 (or the pseudogene TRBV3-2) and TRBJ2-4; 7 nucleotides agree with TRBD2. Germline V lookup: CDR1 LGHDT, CDR2 YNNKEL (reference sequence). V gave up 3 bases and J gave up 5 bases; unmatched junction bases: 7. The CDR3 is 15 amino acids. CDR3 amino acids: CASSHGGGTQNIQYF. In nucleotides, the CDR3 is TGTGCCAGCAGCCATGGGGGGGGAACTCAAAACATTCAGTACTTC.

This chain links TRBV9 with TRBJ2-3; D may be TRBD2 (6 bases). This CDR3 is built from 16 residues. V was clipped by 0 bases and J by 0 bases, with 11 bases between them. Germline V lookup: CDR1 SGDLS, CDR2 YYNGEE. As DNA, the CDR3 is TGTGCCAGCAGCGTAGGTTTCGGGACTAGCACAGATACGCAGTATTTT. This translates into CASSVGFGTSTDTQYF.

V usage is TRBV7-2 and J usage is TRBJ1-2, with 7 bases aligning to TRBD1. The V and J ends lost 5 bases and 4 bases, in that order; junction bases with no gene match: 10. The CDR3 consists of 15 residues. Germline loops: CDR1 SGHTA, CDR2 FQGNSA. CDR3: CASSLRTGTTYGYTF. For the CDR3, the DNA is TGTGCCAGCAGCCTCCGGACAGGAACCACCTATGGCTACACCTTC.

Concerning this clone itself: The sample has other DNA sequences that encode this CDR3 too. V gene TRBV9 combines with J gene TRBJ1-5; D ambiguous. Germline CDR1 reads SGDLS; CDR2 reads YYNGEE. V shed 0 bases and J shed 1 base, with 8 bases lying between them. The CDR3 consists of 15 residues. In DNA form, the CDR3 reads TGTGCCAGCAGCGTAGGGGAGGGAAGCAATCAGCCCCAGCATTTT. Translated: CASSVGEGSNQPQHF.

This clone has only a few counts. The gene calls are TRBV11-1 and TRBJ2-3, with TRBD2 identical over 12 bases. After removal of 6 bases from V and 5 bases from J, the junction contained 3 bases not matched to a gene. CDR3 length equals 14 residues. Germline CDR1 SGHAT, CDR2 FQDESV (reference sequence). This CDR3 reads CASREGLAGDTQYF. In nucleotides, the CDR3 is TGTGCCAGCAGGGAGGGACTAGCGGGAGATACGCAGTATTTT.

The rearrangement uses TRBV10-3 and TRBJ2-3; TRBD2 matches 9 bases. The ends lost 2 bases at V and 5 bases at J; junction bases unmatched: 26. CDR1 and CDR2 (germline): ENHRY, SYGVKD. The CDR3 covers 22 residues. The chain's CDR3 is CAISETRTVGEFRGRAEDTQYF. CDR3 nucleotides: TGTGCCATCAGTGAGACGAGGACCGTAGGAGAGTTTCGCGGGAGGGCCGAAGATACGCAGTATTTT.

This clone was found a few times. The chain joins TRBV2 to TRBJ1-6; a weak D match, TRBD1 (6 bases). The CDR3 is made up of 12 amino acids. V was shortened by 8 bases and J by 8 bases, with 10 bases between the two germline ends. Looked up from germline, CDR1 is SNHLY and CDR2 is FYNNEI. Here the CDR3 reads CASGAGDSPLHF. The CDR3 DNA sequence: TGTGCCAGCGGGGCAGGGGATTCACCCCTCCACTTT.

This chain uses TRBV6-5 with TRBJ2-2; possibly TRBD1 or TRBD2 for D (5 bases each). Germline loops: CDR1 MNHEY, CDR2 SVGAGI. Trimming took off 10 bases at V and 7 bases at J, with 22 bases between the two ends. The CDR3 contains 15 residues. The CDR3 sequence: CATSGLGVDHGELFF. In nucleotides, the CDR3 is TGTGCCACCAGCGGATTAGGGGTTGATCACGGGGAGCTGTTTTTT.